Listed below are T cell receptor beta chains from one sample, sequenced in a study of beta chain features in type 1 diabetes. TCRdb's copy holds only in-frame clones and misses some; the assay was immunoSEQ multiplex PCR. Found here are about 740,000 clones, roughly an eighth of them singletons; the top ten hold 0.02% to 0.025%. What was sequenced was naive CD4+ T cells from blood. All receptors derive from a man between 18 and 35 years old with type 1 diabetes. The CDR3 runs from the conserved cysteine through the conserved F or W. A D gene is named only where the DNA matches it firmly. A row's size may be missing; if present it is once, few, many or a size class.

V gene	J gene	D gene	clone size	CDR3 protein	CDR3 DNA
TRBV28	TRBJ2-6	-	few	CASSFRLGSSGANVLTF	TGTGCCAGCAGTTTTAGGTTGGGGAGCTCTGGGGCCAACGTCCTGACTTTC
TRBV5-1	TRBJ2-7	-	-	CASSLGGSSYEQYF	TGCGCCAGCAGCTTGGGCGGCAGCTCCTACGAGCAGTACTTC
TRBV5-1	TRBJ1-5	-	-	CASSKDNESNQPQHF	TGCGCCAGCAGCAAGGACAACGAGAGCAATCAGCCCCAGCATTTT
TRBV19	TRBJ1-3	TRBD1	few	CASSMRGQGANQGGNTIYF	TGTGCCAGTAGTATGCGGGGGCAGGGGGCCAACCAAGGTGGAAACACCATATATTTT
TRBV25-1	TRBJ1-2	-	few	CASSGFTGSGDYGYTF	TGTGCCAGCAGTGGTTTCACGGGCTCGGGTGACTATGGCTACACCTTC
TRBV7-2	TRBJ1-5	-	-	CASSLGRNNQPQHF	TGTGCCAGCAGCTTAGGCAGGAACAATCAGCCCCAGCATTTT
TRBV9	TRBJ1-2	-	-	CASSVANGARGGYTF	TGTGCCAGCAGCGTAGCTAACGGGGCGCGAGGTGGCTACACCTTC
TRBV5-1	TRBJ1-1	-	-	CASSLAAVGQAEAFF	TGCGCCAGCAGCTTGGCCGCGGTGGGACAAGCTGAAGCTTTCTTT
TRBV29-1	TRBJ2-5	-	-	CSVVGSGQETQYF	TGCAGCGTGGTCGGGTCAGGGCAAGAGACCCAGTACTTC
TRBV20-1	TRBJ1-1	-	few	CSLDRNTEAFF	TGCAGCCTGGACAGGAACACTGAAGCTTTCTTT
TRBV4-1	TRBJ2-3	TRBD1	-	CASSRVGQGREADTQYF	TGCGCCAGCAGCCGCGTCGGACAGGGTCGTGAGGCAGATACGCAGTATTTT
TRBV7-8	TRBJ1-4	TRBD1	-	CASSRDRGNEKLFF	TGTGCCAGCAGCCGGGACAGGGGGAATGAAAAACTGTTTTTT
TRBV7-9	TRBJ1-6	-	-	CASSPKGHPNSPLHF	TGTGCCAGCAGCCCAAAGGGACACCCCAATTCACCCCTCCACTTT
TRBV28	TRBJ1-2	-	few	CASANSAGTHEGYTF	TGTGCCAGCGCGAACTCCGCCGGGACTCATGAGGGCTACACCTTC
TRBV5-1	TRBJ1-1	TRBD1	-	CASSLGVSGQVVEGYLAFF	TGCGCCAGCAGCTTGGGGGTTTCGGGACAGGTGGTCGAGGGCTATCTGGCTTTCTTT
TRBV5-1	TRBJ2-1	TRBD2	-	CASSGAGENNEQFF	TGCGCCAGCAGCGGCGCGGGGGAGAACAATGAGCAGTTCTTC
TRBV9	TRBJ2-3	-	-	CASSVGVSSTDTQYF	TGTGCCAGCAGCGTAGGAGTCAGTAGCACAGATACGCAGTATTTT
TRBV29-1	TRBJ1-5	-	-	CSVSEGGGNQPQHF	TGCAGCGTTAGCGAGGGGGGAGGCAATCAGCCCCAGCATTTT
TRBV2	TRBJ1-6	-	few	CASSEERGWNSPLHF	TGTGCCAGCAGTGAAGAAAGGGGCTGGAATTCACCCCTCCACTTT
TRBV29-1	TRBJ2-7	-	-	CSASVGGPNSYEQYF	TGCAGCGCTTCGGTGGGGGGACCAAACTCCTACGAGCAGTACTTC
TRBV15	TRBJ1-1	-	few	CATSRASLNTEAFF	TGTGCCACCAGCAGGGCCAGCTTGAACACTGAAGCTTTCTTT
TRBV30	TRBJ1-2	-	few	CAWSTGNYGYTF	TGTGCCTGGAGTACAGGAAACTATGGCTACACCTTC
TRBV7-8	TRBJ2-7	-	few	CASSPSPTYEQYF	TGTGCCAGCAGCCCCAGTCCTACCTACGAGCAGTACTTC
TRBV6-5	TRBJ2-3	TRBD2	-	CASTPREGDTQYF	TGTGCCAGCACCCCGCGGGAGGGAGATACGCAGTATTTT
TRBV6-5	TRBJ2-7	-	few	CASSFGTPTYEQYF	TGTGCCAGCAGTTTTGGGACACCAACCTACGAGCAGTACTTC
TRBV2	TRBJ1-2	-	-	CASSEVAYTF	TGTGCCAGCAGTGAAGTGGCTTACACCTTC
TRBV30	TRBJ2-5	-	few	CAWSVRTPRPQMETQYF	TGTGCCTGGAGTGTACGGACTCCGCGACCTCAAATGGAGACCCAGTACTTC
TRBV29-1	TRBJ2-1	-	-	CSVGRSSSYNEQFF	TGCAGCGTTGGCCGGAGTAGCTCCTACAATGAGCAGTTCTTC
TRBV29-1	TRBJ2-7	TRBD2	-	CSVGVSGILYEQYF	TGCAGCGTTGGAGTTAGCGGGATACTCTACGAGCAGTACTTC